These T cell receptor beta chains were read from a single sample in a study of cytomegalovirus exposure and HLA in healthy donors. Clones were read by immunoSEQ multiplex PCR, and TCRdb kept only the in-frame ones, dropping some. Of some 70,000 clones listed, 70% to 90% are singletons. Sequencing was done on a sample of PBMCs. The receptors come from a man younger than 45 in good health and CMV-seronegative. CDR3s include the opening cysteine and the closing phenylalanine or tryptophan. A D gene is named only where the DNA matches it firmly. Some rows have no size entry. The others give once, few or many, or a class for an expanded clone.

size: medium-sized; J: TRBJ2-1; V: TRBV5-4; D: TRBD2; CDR3: CASSFFGGGVKEQFF; DNA: TGTGCCAGCAGCTTCTTTGGGGGAGGGGTTAAAGAGCAGTTCTTC
size: -; J: TRBJ2-3; V: TRBV5-1; D: TRBD2; CDR3: CASSLVSGGPADTQYF; DNA: TGCGCCAGCAGCTTGGTATCGGGGGGGCCTGCAGATACGCAGTATTTT
size: -; J: TRBJ1-6; V: TRBV7-2; D: TRBD1; CDR3: CASGLTGGNSPLHF; DNA: TGTGCCAGCGGACTGACAGGGGGAAATTCACCCCTCCACTTT
size: once; J: TRBJ2-1; V: TRBV2; D: -; CDR3: CASSDSRTANEQFF; DNA: TGTGCCAGCAGTGACAGTAGGACAGCGAATGAGCAGTTCTTC
size: -; J: TRBJ1-5; V: TRBV7-9; D: TRBD1; CDR3: CASSLGTGFFNQPQHF; DNA: TGTGCCAGCAGCTTAGGGACAGGGTTTTTCAATCAGCCCCAGCATTTT
size: few; J: TRBJ2-1; V: TRBV6-5; D: TRBD2; CDR3: CASSYSAGGSYNEQFF; DNA: TGTGCCAGCAGTTACTCAGCGGGAGGCTCCTACAATGAGCAGTTCTTC
size: few; J: TRBJ2-1; V: TRBV11-3; D: TRBD2; CDR3: CASSLKLAGGEQFF; DNA: TGTGCCAGCAGCTTAAAACTAGCGGGAGGTGAGCAGTTCTTC
size: -; J: TRBJ1-2; V: TRBV25-1; D: -; CDR3: CASSGLGAGNYGYTF; DNA: TGTGCCAGCAGTGGGTTGGGGGCAGGAAACTATGGCTACACCTTC
size: -; J: TRBJ1-1; V: TRBV19; D: TRBD1; CDR3: CATADRDDTEAFF; DNA: TGTGCCACCGCAGACAGGGACGACACTGAAGCTTTCTTT
size: -; J: TRBJ2-5; V: TRBV5-4; D: -; CDR3: CASSLSGEETQYF; DNA: TGTGCCAGCAGCCTGTCCGGGGAAGAGACCCAGTACTTC
size: -; J: TRBJ2-3; V: TRBV4-2; D: -; CDR3: CASSLSSGGGTDTQYF; DNA: TGTGCCAGCAGCCTAAGTAGCGGTGGTGGCACAGATACGCAGTATTTT
size: -; J: TRBJ2-7; V: TRBV5-1; D: -; CDR3: CASSIQGNEQYF; DNA: TGCGCCAGCAGCATACAGGGTAACGAGCAGTACTTC
size: -; J: TRBJ1-5; V: TRBV5-1; D: TRBD1; CDR3: CASSSGTGNQPQHF; DNA: TGCGCCAGCAGCTCCGGGACAGGCAATCAGCCCCAGCATTTT
size: once; J: TRBJ1-3; V: TRBV2; D: -; CDR3: CASSDSGNTIYF; DNA: TGTGCCAGCAGTGACTCCGGAAACACCATATATTTT
size: -; J: TRBJ1-5; V: TRBV6-1; D: TRBD1; CDR3: CASRPGTELQPQHF; DNA: TGTGCCAGCAGACCCGGGACAGAGCTTCAGCCCCAGCATTTT
size: -; J: TRBJ2-5; V: TRBV30; D: -; CDR3: CAWSGQGPETQYF; DNA: TGTGCCTGGAGTGGTCAGGGCCCGGAGACCCAGTACTTC
size: -; J: TRBJ2-7; V: TRBV27; D: -; CDR3: CASSFDKRVQYF; DNA: TGTGCCAGCAGTTTCGATAAGAGGGTGCAGTACTTC
size: -; J: TRBJ2-7; V: TRBV27; D: -; CDR3: CASSLSFSGFEQYF; DNA: TGTGCCAGCAGTTTATCGTTTTCAGGGTTCGAGCAGTACTTC